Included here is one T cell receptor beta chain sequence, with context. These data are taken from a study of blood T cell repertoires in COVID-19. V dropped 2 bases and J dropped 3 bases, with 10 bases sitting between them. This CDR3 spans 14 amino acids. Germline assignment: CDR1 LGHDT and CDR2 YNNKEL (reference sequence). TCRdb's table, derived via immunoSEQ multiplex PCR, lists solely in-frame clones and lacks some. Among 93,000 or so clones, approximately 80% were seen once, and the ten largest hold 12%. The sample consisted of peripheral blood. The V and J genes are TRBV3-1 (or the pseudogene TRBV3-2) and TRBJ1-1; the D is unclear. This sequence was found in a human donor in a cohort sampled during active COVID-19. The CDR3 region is CASSQMSRYTEAFF. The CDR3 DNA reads TGTGCCAGCAGCCAAATGAGTCGTTACACTGAAGCTTTCTTT.